This T cell receptor (beta chain) stems from a study of OX40 agonist ivuxolimab in advanced cancers. In the study overall: Ivuxolimab, which is an agonistic anti-OX40 (CD134) antibody, was administered to the patients. Among those treated, three patients had partial responses, one with hepatocellular carcinoma and two with cutaneous melanoma.

Repertoires were generated with immunoSEQ multiplex PCR, while TCRdb's copy carries only in-frame clones and drops some. The sample lists about 86,000 clones, roughly 89% occurring once. This CDR3 has 13 amino acids. Germline V gives CDR1 MNHNS, CDR2 SASEGT. The V and J ends lost 4 bases and 5 bases respectively, with 9 bases between them. The rearrangement joins TRBV6-1 to TRBJ2-1; D gene uncertain. Sequencing was performed on CD4+ or CD8+ T cells sorted from blood, taken in a trial of the OX40 agonist ivuxolimab. The TCR sequence derives from an adult with an advanced solid tumor such as melanoma, head and neck, liver or kidney cancer. DNA for the CDR3: TGTGCCAGCAGTGGAAACAGAAACAATGAGCAGTTCTTC. It specifies CASSGNRNNEQFF.